The 3 T cell receptor beta chains in this list originate from one sample, sequenced in a study of T-cell memory formation after mild COVID-19. TCRdb independently ran MiXCR on the 5' RACE reads; one entry per CDR3 protein. Altogether tens of thousands of distinct CDR3 sequences are present, 25% to 30% being singletons, with the ten largest covering 35% to 45%. The sequenced material came from PBMCs or a T cell subset sorted from them (not recorded which). The receptors stem from a young man who had mild COVID-19 (a few samples of this study predate the infection). Cell type and time point are not known.

This clonotype was counted at least ten times. The J gene is TRBJ2-5, the V gene TRBV6-5; either TRBD1 or TRBD2 may fit D (5 bases each). Germline loops: CDR1 MNHEY, CDR2 SVGAGI. This CDR3 has 13 amino acids. V lost 7 bases, J lost 2 bases, and 11 bases lay in between. The DNA for the CDR3 is TGTGCCAGCACCCGAGGGGAGCAAGAGACCCAGTACTTC. It translates to CASTRGEQETQYF.

This clonotype was detected ten times or more. The chain carries TRBV7-6 and TRBJ2-1, with 10 bases fitting TRBD1. Germline CDR1 reads SGHVS; CDR2 reads FNYEAQ. Trimming cost V 2 bases and J 8 bases; bases outside gene matches: 3. This CDR3 is 14 amino acids long. The CDR3: CASSLRQGAYEQFF. Written as DNA, the CDR3 is TGTGCCAGCAGCTTAAGACAGGGGGCCTATGAGCAGTTCTTC. Drawing the rest from reference TRBV7-6 and TRBJ2-1, the complete variable domain is GAGVSQSPRYKVTKRGQDVALRCDPISGHVSLYWYRQALGQGPEFLTYFNYEAQQDKSGLPNDRFSAERPEGSISTLTIQRTEQRDSAMYRCASSLRQGAYEQFFGPGTRLTVL.

This chain joins TRBV5-1 and TRBJ2-7; 8 nucleotides match TRBD1. This CDR3 region has 15 residues. J lost 0 bases, V lost 5 bases, and 7 bases had no gene match. The germline V gene encodes CDR1 SGHRS and CDR2 YFSETQ. This chain's CDR3 is CASRTGQGVSYEQYF. CDR3 sequence (DNA): TGCGCCAGCAGGACCGGACAGGGAGTCTCCTACGAGCAGTACTTC.